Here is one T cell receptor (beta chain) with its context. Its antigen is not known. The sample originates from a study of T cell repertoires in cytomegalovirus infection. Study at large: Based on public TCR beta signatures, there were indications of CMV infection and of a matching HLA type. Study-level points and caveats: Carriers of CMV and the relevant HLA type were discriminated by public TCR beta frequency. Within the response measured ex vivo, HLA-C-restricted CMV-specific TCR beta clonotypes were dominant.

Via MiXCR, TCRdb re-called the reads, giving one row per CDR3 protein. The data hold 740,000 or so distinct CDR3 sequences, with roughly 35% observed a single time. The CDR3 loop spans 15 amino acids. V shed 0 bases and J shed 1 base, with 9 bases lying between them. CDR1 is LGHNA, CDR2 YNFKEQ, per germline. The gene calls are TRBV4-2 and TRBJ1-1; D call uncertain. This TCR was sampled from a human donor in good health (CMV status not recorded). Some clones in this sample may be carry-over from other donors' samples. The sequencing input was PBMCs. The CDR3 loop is CASSQDRSRNTEAFF. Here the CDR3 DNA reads TGTGCCAGCAGCCAAGATCGCAGCCGGAACACTGAAGCTTTCTTT.